Listed below are T cell receptor beta chains from one sample, sequenced in a study of blood T cell repertoires in COVID-19. Measured with immunoSEQ multiplex PCR; TCRdb has only the in-frame clones, and not every one. The sample has around 230,000 clones, less than 85% seen once; the top ten hold just over 2.5%. Sequencing input: peripheral blood. These receptors were obtained from a woman in her seventies with active or convalescent COVID-19. Each CDR3 is given with its conserved first and last residue. A D gene is named only where the DNA matches it firmly. Size is stated for part of the rows, as once, few or many counts, or as a class when the clone is expanded.

cdr3_aa: CASSGSGVAELAYNEQFF
cdr3_nt: TGTGCCAGCAGTGGCTCGGGGGTAGCGGAGCTTGCCTACAATGAGCAGTTCTTC
d_call: .
v_call: TRBV2
cdr3_length: 18
j_call: TRBJ2-1
clone_size: .

cdr3_aa: CASSYGGGQGVYEQYF
cdr3_nt: TGTGCCAGCAGTTACGGGGGGGGACAGGGTGTCTACGAGCAGTACTTC
d_call: TRBD1
v_call: TRBV6-2/TRBV6-3
cdr3_length: 16
j_call: TRBJ2-7
clone_size: .

cdr3_aa: CASSPRGQVTYEQYF
cdr3_nt: TGTGCCAGCAGCCCCCGAGGGCAGGTTACCTACGAGCAGTACTTC
d_call: .
v_call: TRBV11-1
cdr3_length: 15
j_call: TRBJ2-7
clone_size: .

cdr3_aa: CATSRDTGSRGYTF
cdr3_nt: TGTGCCACCAGCAGAGATACAGGGTCGCGGGGCTACACCTTC
d_call: .
v_call: TRBV15
cdr3_length: 14
j_call: TRBJ1-2
clone_size: few

cdr3_aa: CASSVGLNFNFYNEQFF
cdr3_nt: TGTGCCAGCAGCGTAGGACTTAACTTTAATTTTTACAATGAGCAGTTCTTC
d_call: .
v_call: TRBV9
cdr3_length: 17
j_call: TRBJ2-1
clone_size: .

cdr3_aa: CASSSGQGIDEQYF
cdr3_nt: TGCGCCAGCAGCTCGGGACAGGGGATCGACGAGCAGTACTTC
d_call: TRBD1
v_call: TRBV5-1
cdr3_length: 14
j_call: TRBJ2-7
clone_size: .

cdr3_aa: CASSLVGDLGEQYF
cdr3_nt: TGTGCCAGCAGCTTAGTAGGGGATTTGGGCGAGCAGTACTTC
d_call: .
v_call: TRBV7-2
cdr3_length: 14
j_call: TRBJ2-7
clone_size: .

cdr3_aa: CAISTSVLAGGHRQPDTQYF
cdr3_nt: TGTGCCATCAGTACCTCGGTCCTAGCGGGAGGGCACCGACAGCCAGATACGCAGTATTTT
d_call: TRBD2
v_call: TRBV10-3
cdr3_length: 20
j_call: TRBJ2-3
clone_size: .

cdr3_aa: CASSLGAQATNEKLFF
cdr3_nt: TGCGCCAGCAGCTTGGGGGCTCAAGCAACTAATGAAAAACTGTTTTTT
d_call: .
v_call: TRBV5-1
cdr3_length: 16
j_call: TRBJ1-4
clone_size: .

cdr3_aa: CATSRPDRDVHEQYF
cdr3_nt: TGTGCCACCAGCAGACCGGACAGGGATGTCCACGAGCAGTACTTC
d_call: TRBD1
v_call: TRBV15
cdr3_length: 15
j_call: TRBJ2-7
clone_size: .

cdr3_aa: CAYKTGSSEAFF
cdr3_nt: TGTGCCTACAAGACAGGGAGCTCTGAAGCTTTCTTT
d_call: TRBD1
v_call: TRBV30
cdr3_length: 12
j_call: TRBJ1-1
clone_size: .

cdr3_aa: CASSQYLVGQSLRGYTF
cdr3_nt: TGCGCCAGCAGCCAATACCTAGTAGGACAGTCCTTGAGGGGCTACACCTTC
d_call: .
v_call: TRBV4-1
cdr3_length: 17
j_call: TRBJ1-2
clone_size: .

cdr3_aa: CASSQGTSGSVGSYEQYF
cdr3_nt: TGCGCCAGCAGCCAAGGGACTAGCGGGAGTGTTGGGTCCTACGAGCAGTACTTC
d_call: TRBD2
v_call: TRBV4-1
cdr3_length: 18
j_call: TRBJ2-7
clone_size: .

cdr3_aa: CASSQYFGQVNQPQHF
cdr3_nt: TGTGCCAGCAGCCAATACTTCGGACAGGTCAATCAGCCCCAGCATTTT
d_call: TRBD1
v_call: TRBV4-2
cdr3_length: 16
j_call: TRBJ1-5
clone_size: .

cdr3_aa: CASSQLGPGASNYGYTF
cdr3_nt: TGTGCCAGCAGCCAATTGGGACCAGGGGCTTCTAACTATGGCTACACCTTC
d_call: .
v_call: TRBV16
cdr3_length: 17
j_call: TRBJ1-2
clone_size: .

cdr3_aa: CASSLTSGRGSEQYF
cdr3_nt: TGTGCCAGCAGCTTGACTAGCGGGAGGGGTAGCGAGCAGTACTTC
d_call: TRBD2
v_call: TRBV5-5
cdr3_length: 15
j_call: TRBJ2-7
clone_size: .

cdr3_aa: CASSPRSSGGNEQYF
cdr3_nt: TGCGCCAGCAGCCCTAGGAGTAGCGGGGGGAACGAGCAGTACTTC
d_call: TRBD2
v_call: TRBV4-1
cdr3_length: 15
j_call: TRBJ2-7
clone_size: .

cdr3_aa: CASSRTGLAGNEQFF
cdr3_nt: TGTGCCAGCAGCCGGACGGGACTAGCGGGCAATGAGCAGTTCTTC
d_call: TRBD2
v_call: TRBV7-9
cdr3_length: 15
j_call: TRBJ2-1
clone_size: .

cdr3_aa: CASSQSPGLAGGSEQYF
cdr3_nt: TGTGCCAGCAGTCAAAGTCCGGGACTAGCGGGGGGGAGCGAGCAGTACTTC
d_call: TRBD2
v_call: TRBV6-6
cdr3_length: 17
j_call: TRBJ2-7
clone_size: .

cdr3_aa: CASSLLRDQPQHF
cdr3_nt: TGTGCCAGCAGTTTATTGAGGGATCAGCCCCAGCATTTT
d_call: .
v_call: TRBV12-3/TRBV12-4
cdr3_length: 13
j_call: TRBJ1-5
clone_size: .

cdr3_aa: CASSYSAGVEETQYF
cdr3_nt: TGTGCCAGCAGTTACTCCGCGGGAGTGGAAGAGACCCAGTACTTC
d_call: TRBD2
v_call: TRBV6-5
cdr3_length: 15
j_call: TRBJ2-5
clone_size: .

cdr3_aa: CASSWNGKVSYGYTF
cdr3_nt: TGTGCCAGTAGTTGGAACGGGAAAGTTTCCTATGGCTACACCTTC
d_call: .
v_call: TRBV19
cdr3_length: 15
j_call: TRBJ1-2
clone_size: .

cdr3_aa: CASSLVAGLNTEAFF
cdr3_nt: TGTGCCAGCAGCTTAGTGGCAGGCTTGAACACTGAAGCTTTCTTT
d_call: .
v_call: TRBV11-2
cdr3_length: 15
j_call: TRBJ1-1
clone_size: once

cdr3_aa: CASSLSWRQGVTEAFF
cdr3_nt: TGTGCCAGCAGCTTGTCCTGGCGTCAGGGGGTTACTGAAGCTTTCTTT
d_call: TRBD1
v_call: TRBV5-4
cdr3_length: 16
j_call: TRBJ1-1
clone_size: few

cdr3_aa: CASSLWTGPSTDTQYF
cdr3_nt: TGTGCCAGCAGCCTCTGGACAGGGCCTAGCACAGATACGCAGTATTTT
d_call: TRBD1
v_call: TRBV3-1/TRBV3-2
cdr3_length: 16
j_call: TRBJ2-3
clone_size: .

cdr3_aa: CASSYGSTNYGYTF
cdr3_nt: TGTGCCAGCAGTTACGGCAGTACTAACTATGGCTACACCTTC
d_call: .
v_call: TRBV6-5
cdr3_length: 14
j_call: TRBJ1-2
clone_size: .

cdr3_aa: CASSLQQGYSGAFF
cdr3_nt: TGTGCCAGCAGCTTGCAACAGGGTTACTCAGGAGCTTTCTTT
d_call: .
v_call: TRBV7-8
cdr3_length: 14
j_call: TRBJ1-1
clone_size: .

cdr3_aa: CASSLATGEGGNEQFF
cdr3_nt: TGTGCCAGCAGCTTGGCGACAGGGGAGGGAGGTAATGAGCAGTTCTTC
d_call: .
v_call: TRBV5-4
cdr3_length: 16
j_call: TRBJ2-1
clone_size: .

cdr3_aa: CASSLGGANQETQYF
cdr3_nt: TGTGCCAGCAGCTTAGGGGGCGCGAACCAAGAGACCCAGTACTTC
d_call: .
v_call: TRBV7-2
cdr3_length: 15
j_call: TRBJ2-5
clone_size: .

cdr3_aa: CASSPRLDDEQFF
cdr3_nt: TGTGCCAGCAGCCCCCGATTAGATGATGAGCAGTTCTTC
d_call: .
v_call: TRBV2
cdr3_length: 13
j_call: TRBJ2-1
clone_size: once

cdr3_aa: CASTETGVETQYF
cdr3_nt: TGTGCCAGCACCGAAACAGGGGTAGAGACCCAGTACTTC
d_call: TRBD1
v_call: TRBV28
cdr3_length: 13
j_call: TRBJ2-5
clone_size: .

cdr3_aa: CASSEVLAGADQSYEQYF
cdr3_nt: TGTGCCAGCAGTGAAGTGCTAGCGGGGGCCGACCAATCCTACGAGCAGTACTTC
d_call: TRBD2
v_call: TRBV2
cdr3_length: 18
j_call: TRBJ2-7
clone_size: few

cdr3_aa: CASRRLAGTYNEQFF
cdr3_nt: TGTGCCAGCAGACGCCTAGCGGGCACTTACAATGAGCAGTTCTTC
d_call: TRBD2
v_call: TRBV28
cdr3_length: 15
j_call: TRBJ2-1
clone_size: .

cdr3_aa: CASSAATGEQFF
cdr3_nt: TGTGCCTCTTCAGCGGCGACGGGGGAGCAGTTCTTC
d_call: .
v_call: TRBV24-1
cdr3_length: 12
j_call: TRBJ2-1
clone_size: .

cdr3_aa: CASSIPGTPLHF
cdr3_nt: TGTGCCAGCAGCATCCCAGGAACACCCCTCCACTTT
d_call: .
v_call: TRBV9
cdr3_length: 12
j_call: TRBJ1-6
clone_size: .

cdr3_aa: CASIKGQGDYGYTF
cdr3_nt: TGTGCCAGTATCAAGGGACAGGGGGACTATGGCTACACCTTC
d_call: TRBD1
v_call: TRBV19
cdr3_length: 14
j_call: TRBJ1-2
clone_size: .

cdr3_aa: CASSRSFGNYGYTF
cdr3_nt: TGTGCCAGCAGCCGTAGCTTTGGAAACTATGGCTACACCTTC
d_call: .
v_call: TRBV9
cdr3_length: 14
j_call: TRBJ1-2
clone_size: once

cdr3_aa: CASSVVGGLADTQYF
cdr3_nt: TGTGCCAGCAGCGTAGTTGGGGGCTTGGCAGATACGCAGTATTTT
d_call: .
v_call: TRBV9
cdr3_length: 15
j_call: TRBJ2-3
clone_size: .

cdr3_aa: CASSPRSQQGEDYGYTF
cdr3_nt: TGTGCCAGCAGCCCAAGAAGCCAACAGGGGGAAGACTATGGCTACACCTTC
d_call: TRBD1
v_call: TRBV3-1/TRBV3-2
cdr3_length: 17
j_call: TRBJ1-2
clone_size: .

cdr3_aa: CASRDRGTEAFF
cdr3_nt: TGTGCCAGCAGGGACAGGGGCACTGAAGCTTTCTTT
d_call: TRBD1
v_call: TRBV28
cdr3_length: 12
j_call: TRBJ1-1
clone_size: .

cdr3_aa: CASSFGQGAHYEQYF
cdr3_nt: TGTGCCAGCAGCTTTGGGCAGGGGGCCCACTACGAGCAGTACTTC
d_call: TRBD1
v_call: TRBV11-3
cdr3_length: 15
j_call: TRBJ2-7
clone_size: .

cdr3_aa: CASSIQGDQPQHF
cdr3_nt: TGTGCCAGCAGCATACAGGGGGATCAGCCCCAGCATTTT
d_call: TRBD1
v_call: TRBV7-2
cdr3_length: 13
j_call: TRBJ1-5
clone_size: .

cdr3_aa: CASRLRHEQETQYF
cdr3_nt: TGTGCAAGTCGCTTACGACACGAACAAGAGACCCAGTACTTC
d_call: .
v_call: TRBV12-2
cdr3_length: 14
j_call: TRBJ2-5
clone_size: .

cdr3_aa: CAWSGQGYTEAFF
cdr3_nt: TGTGCCTGGAGTGGACAGGGTTACACTGAAGCTTTCTTT
d_call: TRBD1
v_call: TRBV30
cdr3_length: 13
j_call: TRBJ1-1
clone_size: few

cdr3_aa: CASSEGRYYEQYF
cdr3_nt: TGTGCCAGCAGTGAAGGCCGCTACTACGAGCAGTACTTC
d_call: .
v_call: TRBV2
cdr3_length: 13
j_call: TRBJ2-7
clone_size: .

cdr3_aa: CASSYRYSNQPQHF
cdr3_nt: TGTGCCAGCAGTTACCGGTATAGCAATCAGCCCCAGCATTTT
d_call: .
v_call: TRBV6-5
cdr3_length: 14
j_call: TRBJ1-5
clone_size: .

cdr3_aa: CASSFFGGGAGETQYF
cdr3_nt: TGCGCCAGCAGCTTCTTTGGCGGGGGGGCCGGCGAGACCCAGTACTTC
d_call: TRBD2
v_call: TRBV5-1
cdr3_length: 16
j_call: TRBJ2-5
clone_size: .

cdr3_aa: CASSLVAATNEKLFF
cdr3_nt: TGCGCCAGCAGCTTGGTGGCTGCAACTAATGAAAAACTGTTTTTT
d_call: .
v_call: TRBV5-1
cdr3_length: 15
j_call: TRBJ1-4
clone_size: .

cdr3_aa: CASSLASGFPDTQYF
cdr3_nt: TGCGCCAGCAGCTTGGCCTCGGGGTTCCCAGATACGCAGTATTTT
d_call: .
v_call: TRBV5-1
cdr3_length: 15
j_call: TRBJ2-3
clone_size: .